This is a list of T cell receptor beta chains from one sample in a study of blood T cell repertoires in COVID-19. Produced via immunoSEQ multiplex PCR; TCRdb's table is partial and in-frame only. The sample carries about 230,000 clones, over 75% recorded once. Sequenced sample: peripheral blood. Receptor source: a man aged 50 or older with COVID-19, enrolled during active disease. The CDR3 runs from the conserved cysteine through the conserved F or W. The order of the fields is clone size, V gene, J gene, D gene, CDR3 length, CDR3 DNA, CDR3 protein. A D gene is named only where the DNA matches it firmly. A row's size may be missing; if present it is once, few, many or a size class.

.	TRBV6-5	TRBJ2-5	.	11	TGTGCCAGCAGTTACCTAGAGACCCAGTACTTC	CASSYLETQYF
.	TRBV24-1	TRBJ1-5	.	17	TGTGCCACCAGTGATTTTGCCAGGGTCTATAGCAATCAGCCCCAGCATTTT	CATSDFARVYSNQPQHF
.	TRBV28	TRBJ1-2	TRBD1	14	TGTGCCAGCAGGGGGACAGGGAGGGACTATGGCTACACCTTC	CASRGTGRDYGYTF
once	TRBV4-1	TRBJ2-7	.	14	TGCGCCAGCAGCCAAGAACGGAGTCCCTACGAGCAGTACTTC	CASSQERSPYEQYF
.	TRBV3-1/TRBV3-2	TRBJ2-1	TRBD2	16	TGTGCCAGCAGCCAAGTGGCTAGCGGGGTTCTCAATGAGCAGTTCTTC	CASSQVASGVLNEQFF
.	TRBV24-1	TRBJ2-3	TRBD1	16	TGTGCCACCTCTTACACCGGGACAGGGGGCACAGATACGCAGTATTTT	CATSYTGTGGTDTQYF
.	TRBV19	TRBJ1-3	.	14	TGTGCCAGTAGTACAAGCGGCTCTGGAAACACCATATATTTT	CASSTSGSGNTIYF
.	TRBV4-1	TRBJ2-7	.	14	TGTGCCAGCAGCCATCAGGAAACCTCCTACGAGCAGTACTTC	CASSHQETSYEQYF
.	TRBV7-2	TRBJ2-1	TRBD2	16	TGTGCCAGCAGCGCCCGACTAGCGGGGGGGCTAGATGAGCAGTTCTTC	CASSARLAGGLDEQFF
.	TRBV4-3	TRBJ2-7	TRBD2	15	TGCGCCAGCAGCCAAGCTGCGGGGGGGCCTTACGAGCAGTACTTC	CASSQAAGGPYEQYF
.	TRBV29-1	TRBJ1-1	.	12	TGCAGCGTCAGACTTGCGAACACTGAAGCTTTCTTT	CSVRLANTEAFF
.	TRBV11-2	TRBJ2-3	TRBD2	17	TGTGCCAGCAGCTTAGATATACGGGGGGGGCGGACAGATACGCAGTATTTT	CASSLDIRGGRTDTQYF
.	TRBV20-1	TRBJ2-3	TRBD1	16	TGCAGTGCTAGTTTGTCCGGGACAGCAGGCACAGATACGCAGTATTTT	CSASLSGTAGTDTQYF
.	TRBV18	TRBJ1-2	TRBD1	15	TGTGCCAGCTCACCTCCCGGACAGGGTAGGGGAGGCTACACCTTC	CASSPPGQGRGGYTF
.	TRBV3-1/TRBV3-2	TRBJ2-1	.	14	TGTGCCAGCAGCCAAGGGTGGGAGCTTGGTGAGCAGTTCTTC	CASSQGWELGEQFF
.	TRBV28	TRBJ1-2	.	14	TGTGCCAGCAGTATCTCTACAGGCACCTATGGCTACACCTTC	CASSISTGTYGYTF
.	TRBV2	TRBJ2-7	.	11	TGTGCCAGCAGTACAGTCCTCGAGCAGTACTTC	CASSTVLEQYF
.	TRBV6-6	TRBJ1-2	.	16	TGTGCCAGCAGTTACTCGACGAAGCGAACTAACTATGGCTACACCTTC	CASSYSTKRTNYGYTF
few	TRBV29-1	TRBJ1-1	.	12	TGCAGCGTCTGGTTAGGGGGCACTGAAGCTTTCTTT	CSVWLGGTEAFF
.	TRBV2	TRBJ1-3	TRBD1	15	TGTGCCAGCAGTAGCGGGACAGGGGCTGGAAACACCATATATTTT	CASSSGTGAGNTIYF
.	TRBV15	TRBJ2-2	.	16	TGTGCCACCAGCGGGGGCGGGCCCACGAACACCGGGGAGCTGTTTTTT	CATSGGGPTNTGELFF
.	TRBV7-3	TRBJ2-3	TRBD2	18	TGTGCCAGCAGTACCGGGACTAGCGGGAGTGGGGGCACAGATACGCAGTATTTT	CASSTGTSGSGGTDTQYF
.	TRBV2	TRBJ2-5	.	14	TGTGCCAGCAGTGACAGGGGTGGTCAAGAGACCCAGTACTTC	CASSDRGGQETQYF
few	TRBV3-1/TRBV3-2	TRBJ1-2	.	19	TGTGCCAGCAGCCAGGACAATCTTCCGGGACACCGCCTCTCATATGGCTACACCTTC	CASSQDNLPGHRLSYGYTF
.	TRBV4-1	TRBJ2-7	TRBD1	16	TGCGCCAGCAGTTACACCCCCGGGACAGGGGCCTACGAGCAGTACTTC	CASSYTPGTGAYEQYF
.	TRBV21-1	TRBJ2-1	.	16	TGTGCCAGCAGCAAATCGCCAGGAAAGGCGGGAAATGAGCAGTTCTTC	CASSKSPGKAGNEQFF
.	TRBV24-1	TRBJ2-2	.	13	TGTGCCACCAGTTTCACCCCCGGCGGGGAGCTGTTTTTT	CATSFTPGGELFF
once	TRBV5-4	TRBJ2-3	.	15	TGTGCCAGCAGCAGCCTAGCTCCAGGCACAGATACGCAGTATTTT	CASSSLAPGTDTQYF
.	TRBV18	TRBJ1-1	TRBD1	16	TGTGCCAGCTCACTCGGACAGGGGCGGGTCAACACTGAAGCTTTCTTT	CASSLGQGRVNTEAFF
.	TRBV2	TRBJ2-1	.	14	TGTGCCAGCAGCATACAGGGATCCTACAATGAGCAGTTCTTC	CASSIQGSYNEQFF
once	TRBV28	TRBJ2-5	TRBD2	16	TGTGCCATCAGACCTTTAGCGGGGAGCTACCAAGAGACCCAGTACTTC	CAIRPLAGSYQETQYF
.	TRBV5-1	TRBJ2-7	.	14	TGCGCCAGCAGCCGTGGGGGAGGCCCCTACGAGCAGTACTTC	CASSRGGGPYEQYF
.	TRBV4-2	TRBJ2-2	.	15	TGTGCCAGCAGCCAAGAGCCGGCGAACACCGGGGAGCTGTTTTTT	CASSQEPANTGELFF
.	TRBV5-1	TRBJ2-1	TRBD2	15	TGCGCCAGCAGCTCCCGGGACTACTCCTACAATGAGCAGTTCTTC	CASSSRDYSYNEQFF
.	TRBV14	TRBJ2-7	.	15	TGTGCCAGCAGCCAAGATGGTGGCAGGGCCCACGAGCAGTACTTC	CASSQDGGRAHEQYF
.	TRBV2	TRBJ1-2	.	15	TGTGCCAGCAGTGGATCCGGGTCCTTGAACTATGGCTACACCTTC	CASSGSGSLNYGYTF
.	TRBV6-2/TRBV6-3	TRBJ2-3	TRBD2	20	TGTGCCAGCAGTTACACCCCACCATCGACTAGCGGGGGGGTCACAGATACGCAGTATTTT	CASSYTPPSTSGGVTDTQYF
.	TRBV27	TRBJ1-6	.	14	TGTGCCAGCAGTTTATCAGGACAGAATTCACCCCTCCACTTT	CASSLSGQNSPLHF
few	TRBV6-2/TRBV6-3	TRBJ1-1	TRBD1	16	TGTGCCAGCAGTTCCCTAAATTCAGGGGGTAGCACTGAAGCTTTCTTT	CASSSLNSGGSTEAFF
.	TRBV24-1	TRBJ1-5	.	15	TGTGCCACCCCCCGCGGGAGGGTGAGCAATCAGCCCCAGCATTTT	CATPRGRVSNQPQHF
once	TRBV28	TRBJ1-1	.	14	TGTGCCAGCAGTTTTTCAAGGGGGAACACTGAAGCTTTCTTT	CASSFSRGNTEAFF
.	TRBV7-2	TRBJ1-5	.	16	TGTGCCAGCAGCAAATCAGGGCTTTCCAGCAATCAGCCCCAGCATTTT	CASSKSGLSSNQPQHF
once	TRBV29-1	TRBJ2-5	TRBD2	17	TGCAGCGTTGAAAACCCCAGGGTAGCGGGAGGCTCAGGGACCCAGTACTTC	CSVENPRVAGGSGTQYF
.	TRBV5-6	TRBJ1-1	.	15	TGTGCCAGCAGCTTGGTGTCAACAGGGCACACTGAAGCTTTCTTT	CASSLVSTGHTEAFF
.	TRBV18	TRBJ2-7	.	17	TGTGCCAGCTCACCACCGAACCACGGAGGGTCCACCTACGAGCAGTACTTC	CASSPPNHGGSTYEQYF
.	TRBV5-4	TRBJ1-2	.	12	TGTGCCAGCAGCTTCCCAGGGATGGGCTACACCTTC	CASSFPGMGYTF
.	TRBV6-2/TRBV6-3	TRBJ2-3	TRBD2	19	TGTGCCAGCAGTTACGATAAGCCAACTAGCGGGAGTACATCATATACGCAGTATTTT	CASSYDKPTSGSTSYTQYF
.	TRBV10-1	TRBJ1-2	.	11	TGCGCCAGCCAGGGTAACTATGGCTACACCTTC	CASQGNYGYTF
.	TRBV11-2	TRBJ2-2	.	13	TGTGCCAGCACCCCCAGTCATACCGGGGAGCTGTTTTTT	CASTPSHTGELFF
.	TRBV7-2	TRBJ2-7	.	12	TGTGCCAGCAGCCGAGACTGGCGCGAGCAGTACTTC	CASSRDWREQYF
.	TRBV6-5	TRBJ1-1	.	13	TGTGCCAGCAGCCGGGGGGTTCCACCTGAAGCTTTCTTT	CASSRGVPPEAFF
.	TRBV5-1	TRBJ2-1	TRBD2	14	TGCGCCAGCAGACCAGCGGGAGATTTCGGTGAGCAGTTCTTC	CASRPAGDFGEQFF